The rows below give T cell receptor beta chains drawn from one sample of a study of post-analysis software for immune sequencing data. TCRdb used MiXCR to reprocess the PCR reads, holding one entry per CDR3 protein. Of 600,000 to 700,000 distinct CDR3 sequences in the sample, about 60% were seen once. Sequenced: blood. The receptors were gathered from a girl aged 2 to 9 with multiple sclerosis. Each CDR3 is given with its conserved first and last residue. The D gene is left open where the match is weak. Some rows have no size entry. The others give once, few or many, or a class for an expanded clone.

V,J,size,D,DNA,CDR3
TRBV7-3,TRBJ2-3,.,TRBD2,TGTGCCAGCAGCCCAGGACTAGCGCGCTCCACAGATACGCAGTATTTT,CASSPGLARSTDTQYF
TRBV20-1,TRBJ2-1,.,.,TGCAGTGCCTTCGACCCGGATAGCGCTTACAATGAGCAGTTCTTC,CSAFDPDSAYNEQFF
TRBV20-1,TRBJ1-2,few,TRBD1,TGCAGTGCTAGAGATAATCAGGGGGCGCAGGGCTACACCTTC,CSARDNQGAQGYTF
TRBV7-8,TRBJ2-5,few,.,TGTGCCAGCAGCAAGCGACAGGCTATAGAGACCCAGTACTTC,CASSKRQAIETQYF
TRBV12-3/TRBV12-4,TRBJ2-3,once,TRBD2,TGTGCCAGCAGTTTAAGGGTCCGGGGACTAGTTCGATCACCGGGCACAGATACGCAGTATTTT,CASSLRVRGLVRSPGTDTQYF
TRBV20-1,TRBJ2-3,.,TRBD1,TGCAGTGCTTCTCGGACAGGTGACTTCACAGATACGCAGTATTTT,CSASRTGDFTDTQYF
TRBV20-1,TRBJ2-5,.,TRBD2,TGCAGTGCTAGAGACCCGGACTCCCCGGGGGGGACCCAGTACTTC,CSARDPDSPGGTQYF
TRBV9,TRBJ2-3,.,.,TGTGCCAGCGGGGGGGCAGACTCCACAGATACGCAGTATTTT,CASGGADSTDTQYF
TRBV20-1,TRBJ2-7,.,TRBD2,TGCAGTGCTAACCGGATGGGACTAGACGAGCAGTACTTC,CSANRMGLDEQYF
TRBV7-2,TRBJ2-1,.,TRBD1,TGTGCCAGCAGCGGCCGGGACAGGGGCTTTGGAAATGAGCAGTTCTTC,CASSGRDRGFGNEQFF
TRBV7-9,TRBJ2-1,.,TRBD2,TGTGCCAGCAGCCGAACTCAGACTAGCGGAGCGGGGAATGAGCAGTTCTTC,CASSRTQTSGAGNEQFF